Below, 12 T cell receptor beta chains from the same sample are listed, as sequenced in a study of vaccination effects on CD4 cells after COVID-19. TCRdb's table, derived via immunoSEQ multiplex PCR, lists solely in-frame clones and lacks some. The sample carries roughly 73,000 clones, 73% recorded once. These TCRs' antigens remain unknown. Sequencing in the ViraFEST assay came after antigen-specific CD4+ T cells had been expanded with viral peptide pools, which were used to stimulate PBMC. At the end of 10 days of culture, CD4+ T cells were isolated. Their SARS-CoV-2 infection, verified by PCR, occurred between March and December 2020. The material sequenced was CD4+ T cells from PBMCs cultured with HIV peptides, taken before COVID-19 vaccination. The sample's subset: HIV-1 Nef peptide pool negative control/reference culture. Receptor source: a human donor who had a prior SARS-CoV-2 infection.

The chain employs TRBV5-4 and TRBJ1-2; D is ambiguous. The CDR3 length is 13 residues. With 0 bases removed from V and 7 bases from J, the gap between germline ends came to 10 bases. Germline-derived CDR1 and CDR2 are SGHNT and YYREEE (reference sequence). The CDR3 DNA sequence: TGTGCCAGCAGCTTGGGTTTTTTTGGTGGCTACACCTTC. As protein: CASSLGFFGGYTF.

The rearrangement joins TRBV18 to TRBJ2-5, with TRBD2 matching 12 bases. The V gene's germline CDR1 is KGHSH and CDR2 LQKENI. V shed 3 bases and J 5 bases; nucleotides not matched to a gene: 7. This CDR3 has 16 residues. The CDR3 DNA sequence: TGTGCCAGCTCACCCGGACTAGCGGGAATCCGGGAGACCCAGTACTTC. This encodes CASSPGLAGIRETQYF.

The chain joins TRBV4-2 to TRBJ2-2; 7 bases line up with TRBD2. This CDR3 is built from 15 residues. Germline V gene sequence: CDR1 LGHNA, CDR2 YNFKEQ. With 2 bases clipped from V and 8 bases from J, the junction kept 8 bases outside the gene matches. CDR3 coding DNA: TGTGCCAGCAGCCAACTAGCGGACGTTTGGGGGGAGCTGTTTTTT. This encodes CASSQLADVWGELFF.

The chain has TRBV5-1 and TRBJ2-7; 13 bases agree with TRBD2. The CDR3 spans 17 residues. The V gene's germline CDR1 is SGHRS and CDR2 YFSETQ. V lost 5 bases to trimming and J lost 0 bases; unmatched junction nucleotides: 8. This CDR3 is CASSKGTSGIHSYEQYF. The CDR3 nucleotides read TGCGCCAGCAGTAAAGGGACTAGCGGGATACACTCCTACGAGCAGTACTTC.

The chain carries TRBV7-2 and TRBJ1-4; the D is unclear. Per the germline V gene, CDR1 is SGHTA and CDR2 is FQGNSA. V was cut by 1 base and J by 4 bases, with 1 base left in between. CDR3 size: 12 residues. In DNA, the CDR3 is TGTGCCAGCAGCTTAGTTAATGAAAAACTGTTTTTT. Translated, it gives CASSLVNEKLFF.

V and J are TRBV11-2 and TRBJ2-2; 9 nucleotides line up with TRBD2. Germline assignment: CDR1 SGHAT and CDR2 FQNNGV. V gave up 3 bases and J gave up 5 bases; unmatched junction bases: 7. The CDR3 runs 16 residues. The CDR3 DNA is TGTGCCAGCAGCTTTACCGGGACTAGCTTTACCGGGGAGCTGTTTTTT. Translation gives CASSFTGTSFTGELFF.

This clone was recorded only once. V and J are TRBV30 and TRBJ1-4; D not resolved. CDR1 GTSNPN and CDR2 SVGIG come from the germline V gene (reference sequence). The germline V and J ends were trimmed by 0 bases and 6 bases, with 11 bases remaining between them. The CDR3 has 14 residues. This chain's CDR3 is CAWSVGVGDEKLFF. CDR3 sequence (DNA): TGTGCCTGGAGTGTTGGGGTAGGAGATGAAAAACTGTTTTTT.

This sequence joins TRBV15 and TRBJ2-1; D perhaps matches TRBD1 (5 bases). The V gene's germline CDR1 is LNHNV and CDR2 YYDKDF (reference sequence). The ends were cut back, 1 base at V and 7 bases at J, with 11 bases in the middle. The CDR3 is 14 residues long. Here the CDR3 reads CATSRGRQINEQFF. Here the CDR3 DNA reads TGTGCCACCAGCAGAGGCAGACAGATAAATGAGCAGTTCTTC.

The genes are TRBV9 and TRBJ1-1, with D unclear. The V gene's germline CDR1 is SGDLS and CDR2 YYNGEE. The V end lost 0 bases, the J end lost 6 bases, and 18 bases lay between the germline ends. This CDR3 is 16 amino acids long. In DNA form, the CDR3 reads TGTGCCAGCAGCGTAGGCCTTGGAGGGATAGATGCTGAAGCTTTCTTT. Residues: CASSVGLGGIDAEAFF.

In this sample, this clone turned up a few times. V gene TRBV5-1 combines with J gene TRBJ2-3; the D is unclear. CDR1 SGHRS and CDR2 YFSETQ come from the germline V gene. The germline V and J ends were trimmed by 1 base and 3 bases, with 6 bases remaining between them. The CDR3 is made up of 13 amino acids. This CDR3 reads CASSLYGTDTQYF. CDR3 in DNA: TGCGCCAGCAGCTTGTATGGTACAGATACGCAGTATTTT.

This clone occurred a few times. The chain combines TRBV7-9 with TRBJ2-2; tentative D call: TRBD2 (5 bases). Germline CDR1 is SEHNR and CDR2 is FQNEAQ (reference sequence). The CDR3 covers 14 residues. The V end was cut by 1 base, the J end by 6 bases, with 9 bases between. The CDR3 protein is CASSLGLAAGELFF. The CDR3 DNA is TGTGCCAGCAGCTTAGGTCTAGCCGCCGGGGAGCTGTTTTTT.

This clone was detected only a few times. The CDR3 loop is CASSDRGSSPLHF. The DNA for the CDR3 is TGTGCCAGCAGCGACAGGGGGAGTTCACCCCTCCACTTT. This chain joins TRBV6-2 or TRBV6-3 and TRBJ1-6, with TRBD1 matching 9 bases. V lost 6 bases to trimming and J lost 9 bases; unmatched junction nucleotides: 3. Looked up from germline, CDR1 is MNHEY and CDR2 is SVGEGT. This CDR3 is built from 13 residues.